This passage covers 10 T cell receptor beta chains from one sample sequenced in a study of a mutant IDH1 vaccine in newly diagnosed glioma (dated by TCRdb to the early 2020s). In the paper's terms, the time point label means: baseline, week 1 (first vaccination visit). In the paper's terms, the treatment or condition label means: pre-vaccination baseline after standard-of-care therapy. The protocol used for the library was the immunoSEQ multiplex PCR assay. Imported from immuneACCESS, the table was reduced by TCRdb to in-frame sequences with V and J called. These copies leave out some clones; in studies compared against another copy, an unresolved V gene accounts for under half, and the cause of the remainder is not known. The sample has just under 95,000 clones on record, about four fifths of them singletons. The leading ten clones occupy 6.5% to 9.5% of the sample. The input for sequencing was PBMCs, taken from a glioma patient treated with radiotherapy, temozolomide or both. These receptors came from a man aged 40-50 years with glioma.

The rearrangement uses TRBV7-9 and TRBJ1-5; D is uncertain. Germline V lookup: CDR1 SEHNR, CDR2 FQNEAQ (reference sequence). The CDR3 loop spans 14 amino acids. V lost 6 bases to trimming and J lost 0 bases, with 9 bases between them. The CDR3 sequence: CASSSPFSNQPQHF. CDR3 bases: TGTGCCAGCAGTTCCCCCTTTAGCAATCAGCCCCAGCATTTT.

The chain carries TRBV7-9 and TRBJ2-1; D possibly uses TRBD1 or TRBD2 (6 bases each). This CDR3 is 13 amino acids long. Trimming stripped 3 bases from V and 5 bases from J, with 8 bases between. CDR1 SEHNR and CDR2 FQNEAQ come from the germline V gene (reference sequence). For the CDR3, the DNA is TGTGCCAGCAGCTTCGGGGGCGACAATGAGCAGTTCTTC. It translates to CASSFGGDNEQFF.

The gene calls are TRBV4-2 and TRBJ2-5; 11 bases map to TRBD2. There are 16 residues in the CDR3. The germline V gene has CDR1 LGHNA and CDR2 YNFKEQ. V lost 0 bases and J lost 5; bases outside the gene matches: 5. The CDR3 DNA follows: TGTGCCAGCAGCCAAGAACTAGCGGGAGTTGGCGAGACCCAGTACTTC. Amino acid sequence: CASSQELAGVGETQYF.

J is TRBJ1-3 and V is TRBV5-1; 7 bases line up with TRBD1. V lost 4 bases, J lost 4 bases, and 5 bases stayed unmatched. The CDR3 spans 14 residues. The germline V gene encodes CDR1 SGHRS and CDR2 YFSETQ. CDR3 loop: CASSRGQAGNTIYF. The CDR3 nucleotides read TGCGCCAGCAGCAGGGGGCAGGCCGGAAACACCATATATTTT.

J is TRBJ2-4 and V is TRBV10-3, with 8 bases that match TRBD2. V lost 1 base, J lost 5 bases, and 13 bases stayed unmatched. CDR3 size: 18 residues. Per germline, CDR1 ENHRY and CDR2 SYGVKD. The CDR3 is CAISEYRAGALRENIQYF. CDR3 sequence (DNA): TGTGCCATCAGTGAGTACCGAGCGGGGGCCCTCCGTGAAAACATTCAGTACTTC.

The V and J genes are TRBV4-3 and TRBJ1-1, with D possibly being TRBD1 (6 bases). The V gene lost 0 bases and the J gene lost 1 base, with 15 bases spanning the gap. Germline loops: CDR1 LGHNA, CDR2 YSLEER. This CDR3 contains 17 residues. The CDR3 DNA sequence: TGCGCCAGCAGCCAAGATGGCGGGGGGCACGGGAACACTGAAGCTTTCTTT. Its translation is CASSQDGGGHGNTEAFF.

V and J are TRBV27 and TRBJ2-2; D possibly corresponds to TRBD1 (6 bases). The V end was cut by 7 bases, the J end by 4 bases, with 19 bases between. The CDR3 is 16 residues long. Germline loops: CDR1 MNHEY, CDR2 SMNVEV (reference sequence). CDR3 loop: CASTLISQGFTGELFF. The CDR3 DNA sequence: TGTGCCAGCACCCTTATTTCTCAGGGGTTCACCGGGGAGCTGTTTTTT.

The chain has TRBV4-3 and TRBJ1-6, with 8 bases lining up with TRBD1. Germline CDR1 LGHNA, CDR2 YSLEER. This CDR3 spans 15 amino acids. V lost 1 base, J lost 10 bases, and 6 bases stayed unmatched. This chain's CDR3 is CASSQGTGQGSPLHF. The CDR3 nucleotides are TGCGCCAGCAGCCAAGGGACAGGGCAAGGGTCACCCCTCCACTTT.

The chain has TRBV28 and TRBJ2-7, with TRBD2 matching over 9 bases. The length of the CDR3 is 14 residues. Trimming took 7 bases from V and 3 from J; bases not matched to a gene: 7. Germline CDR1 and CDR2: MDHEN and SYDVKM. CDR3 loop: CASTVSGRIYEQYF. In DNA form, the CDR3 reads TGTGCCAGCACCGTGAGCGGGAGGATCTACGAGCAGTACTTC.

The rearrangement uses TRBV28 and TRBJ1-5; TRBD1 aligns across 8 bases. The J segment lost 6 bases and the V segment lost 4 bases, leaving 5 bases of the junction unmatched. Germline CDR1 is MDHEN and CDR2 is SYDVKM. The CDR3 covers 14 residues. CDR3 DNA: TGTGCCAGCAGTTCGGACAGGGCTACTCAGCCCCAGCATTTT. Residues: CASSSDRATQPQHF.